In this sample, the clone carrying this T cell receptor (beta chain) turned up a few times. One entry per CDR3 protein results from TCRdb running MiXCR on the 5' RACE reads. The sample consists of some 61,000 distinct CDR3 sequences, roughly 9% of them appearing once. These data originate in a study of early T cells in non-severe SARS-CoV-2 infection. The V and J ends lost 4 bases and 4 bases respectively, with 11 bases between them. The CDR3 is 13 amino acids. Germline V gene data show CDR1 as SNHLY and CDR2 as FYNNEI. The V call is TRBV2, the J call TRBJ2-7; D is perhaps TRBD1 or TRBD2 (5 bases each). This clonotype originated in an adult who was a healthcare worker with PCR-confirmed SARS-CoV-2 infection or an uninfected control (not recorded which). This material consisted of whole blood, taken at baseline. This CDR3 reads CASSVLGEYEQYF. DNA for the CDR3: TGTGCCAGCAGTGTATTGGGGGAGTACGAGCAGTACTTC. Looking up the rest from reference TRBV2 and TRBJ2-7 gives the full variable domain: EPEVTQTPSHQVTQMGQEVILRCVPISNHLYFYWYRQILGQKVEFLVSFYNNEISEKSEIFDDQFSVERPDGSNFTLKIRSTKLEDSAMYFCASSVLGEYEQYFGPGTRLTVT.